One and the same sample provided the 14 T cell receptor beta chains below, sequenced in a study of cytomegalovirus exposure and HLA in healthy donors. PCR used 60 Vbeta primers and 13 Jbeta primers. Here immunoSEQ multiplex PCR was the method, and the copy in TCRdb shows in-frame clones only, minus some. The data show 150,000 to 200,000 clones, 80% to 90% seen once. Sample: PBMCs. Every receptor here comes from a woman between 18 and 29 years old in good health and CMV-seronegative.

The gene calls are TRBV28 and TRBJ2-1, with a weak D call TRBD2 (5 bases). This CDR3 comprises 14 residues. V dropped 3 bases and J dropped 6 bases, with 12 bases sitting between them. The germline CDR1 and CDR2 sequences are MDHEN and SYDVKM. The CDR3 bases are TGTGCCAGCAGTTTTAGGACTGCACTCAATGAGCAGTTCTTC. Amino acids: CASSFRTALNEQFF. Combining the CDR3 with reference TRBV28 and TRBJ2-1 gives the whole variable domain DVKVTQSSRYLVKRTGEKVFLECVQDMDHENMFWYRQDPGLGLRLIYFSYDVKMKEKGDIPEGYSVSREKKERFSLILESASTNQTSMYLCASSFRTALNEQFFGPGTRLTVL.

This chain links TRBV7-2 with TRBJ2-7; D unclear. This CDR3 contains 12 residues. Germline CDR1 SGHTA, CDR2 FQGNSA. V lost 1 base to trimming and J lost 2 bases, with 3 bases between them. The chain's CDR3 is CASSLDTYEQYF. The CDR3 DNA reads as TGTGCCAGCAGCTTAGACACCTACGAGCAGTACTTC.

The chain carries TRBV28 and TRBJ1-5, with D uncertain. The CDR3 length is 17 residues. CDR1 and CDR2 from the germline V gene are MDHEN and SYDVKM. Trimming stripped 4 bases from V and 0 bases from J, with 16 bases between. CDR3 in DNA: TGTGCCAGCAGTTCATCCCTCGGGAGGGTTAGCAATCAGCCCCAGCATTTT. Translating gives CASSSSLGRVSNQPQHF.

A note on this clone: Other DNA sequences of this sample code for an identical CDR3. The chain uses TRBV4-1 and TRBJ1-4; D ambiguous. V was trimmed by 3 bases and J by 7 bases, leaving 9 bases between them. CDR1 and CDR2 from the germline V gene are MGHRA and YSYEKL. The CDR3 is 13 residues long. CDR3 in DNA: TGCGCCAGCAGCCAGGCGCGGGGTGAAAAACTGTTTTTT. Encoded protein: CASSQARGEKLFF.

This clone has just one count. The chain joins TRBV30 to TRBJ2-1, with TRBD2 matching 11 bases. V lost 1 base and J lost 2; bases outside the gene matches: 4. The germline V gene encodes CDR1 GTSNPN and CDR2 SVGIG (reference sequence). This CDR3 is built from 16 residues. CDR3 in amino acids: CAWSDLAGGTYNEQFF. CDR3 DNA sequence: TGTGCCTGGAGTGACTTAGCGGGGGGGACCTACAATGAGCAGTTCTTC.

This chain uses TRBV9 with TRBJ1-3, with 7 bases lining up with TRBD1. Trimming took 2 bases from V and 3 from J; bases not matched to a gene: 8. CDR3 length equals 16 residues. CDR1 is SGDLS, CDR2 YYNGEE, per germline. CDR3 DNA: TGTGCCAGCAGCGTTCTGACAGGGAGGAGTGGAAACACCATATATTTT. Its translation: CASSVLTGRSGNTIYF. The full variable domain, completed using reference TRBV9 and TRBJ1-3, is DSGVTQTPKHLITATGQRVTLRCSPRSGDLSVYWYQQSLDQGLQFLIQYYNGEERAKGNILERFSAQQFPDLHSELNLSSLELGDSALYFCASSVLTGRSGNTIYFGEGSWLTVV.

V is TRBV28 and J is TRBJ1-2; D not resolved. The CDR3 is 15 amino acids. V lost 6 bases, J lost 0 bases, and 14 bases lay in between. The V gene's germline CDR1 is MDHEN and CDR2 SYDVKM. Here the CDR3 reads CASSTTPGANYGYTF. The CDR3 region has the DNA TGTGCCAGCAGCACAACCCCGGGAGCTAACTATGGCTACACCTTC.

The chain couples TRBV9 to TRBJ2-1, with TRBD2 identical over 11 bases. V dropped 3 bases and J dropped 5; count of bases not matched to a gene: 7. CDR1 is SGDLS, CDR2 YYNGEE, per germline. CDR3 length equals 16 residues. CDR3 nucleotide sequence: TGTGCCAGCAGCGCGTCTAGCGGGGGGACTAACAATGAGCAGTTCTTC. Protein product: CASSASSGGTNNEQFF.

This chain connects TRBV11-2 to TRBJ2-1; 8 positions agree with TRBD2. V shed 1 base, J shed 2 bases, and the junction held 4 bases outside the gene matches. The CDR3 totals 16 residues. Looked up from germline, CDR1 is SGHAT and CDR2 is FQNNGV. The CDR3 region is CASSLGAGATYNEQFF. DNA of the CDR3: TGTGCCAGCAGCTTAGGAGCGGGGGCCACCTACAATGAGCAGTTCTTC.

V is TRBV5-1 and J is TRBJ2-3; 12 nucleotides line up with TRBD2. V gave up 4 bases and J gave up 4 bases; unmatched junction bases: 7. The CDR3 totals 16 residues. Germline-derived CDR1 and CDR2 are SGHRS and YFSETQ. The CDR3 DNA follows: TGCGCCAGCAGCCTAGTGCTAGCGGGGGGGCCAGATACGCAGTATTTT. This encodes CASSLVLAGGPDTQYF.

Only a few counts were recorded for this clone. The V and J genes are TRBV28 and TRBJ1-4; TRBD1 matches at 10 bases. The CDR3 covers 16 residues. Germline trimming cut 5 bases from V and 8 bases from J; bases unmatched to any gene: 11. Germline assignment: CDR1 MDHEN and CDR2 SYDVKM. CDR3 sequence (DNA): TGTGCCAGCAGTCCCCGACAGGGGGCGGGAAGGGAAAAACTGTTTTTT. Its translation is CASSPRQGAGREKLFF.

The CDR3 loop is CASSGDRGKETQYF. The CDR3, as DNA: TGTGCCAGCAGTGGGGACAGGGGGAAAGAGACCCAGTACTTC. This chain uses TRBV6-1 with TRBJ2-5, with TRBD1 matching over 11 bases. V lost 4 bases to trimming and J lost 3 bases; unmatched junction nucleotides: 1. CDR1 and CDR2 (germline): MNHNS, SASEGT. This CDR3 contains 14 residues.

V gene TRBV5-6 combines with J gene TRBJ2-5; 12 bases match TRBD1. The germline V gene has CDR1 SGHDT and CDR2 YYEEEE. Trimming at V came to 2 bases and at J to 3 bases, leaving 11 bases not matched to a gene. This CDR3 is built from 18 residues. CDR3 residues: CASSLGPGQGAPKETQYF. In DNA form, the CDR3 reads TGTGCCAGCAGCTTAGGACCGGGACAGGGGGCTCCCAAAGAGACCCAGTACTTC. Combining the CDR3 with reference TRBV5-6 and TRBJ2-5 gives the whole variable domain DAGVTQSPTHLIKTRGQQVTLRCSPKSGHDTVSWYQQALGQGPQFIFQYYEEEERQRGNFPDRFSGHQFPNYSSELNVNALLLGDSALYLCASSLGPGQGAPKETQYFGPGTRLLVL.

The chain employs TRBV2 and TRBJ1-1; no reliable D call. The CDR3 spans 13 residues. Trimming shortened V by 11 bases and J by 3 bases, and 16 bases separated the two germline ends. Germline assignment: CDR1 SNHLY and CDR2 FYNNEI. The CDR3 bases are TGTGCCGGTGGTAGAGGAGGGTACACTGAAGCTTTCTTT. Protein product: CAGGRGGYTEAFF.